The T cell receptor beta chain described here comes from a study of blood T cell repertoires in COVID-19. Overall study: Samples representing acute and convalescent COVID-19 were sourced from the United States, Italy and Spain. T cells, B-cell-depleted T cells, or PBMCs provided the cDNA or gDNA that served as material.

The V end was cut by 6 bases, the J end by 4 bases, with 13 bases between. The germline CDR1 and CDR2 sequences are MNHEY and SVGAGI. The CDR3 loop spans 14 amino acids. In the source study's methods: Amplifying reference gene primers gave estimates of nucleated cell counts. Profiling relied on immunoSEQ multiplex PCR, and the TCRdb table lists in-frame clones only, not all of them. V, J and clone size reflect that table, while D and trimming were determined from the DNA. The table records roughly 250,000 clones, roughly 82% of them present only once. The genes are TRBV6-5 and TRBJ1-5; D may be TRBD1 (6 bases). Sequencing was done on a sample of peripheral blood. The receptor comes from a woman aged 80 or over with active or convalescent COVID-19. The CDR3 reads CASSSGERNQPQHF. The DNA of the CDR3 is TGTGCCAGCAGCTCAGGGGAAAGGAATCAGCCCCAGCATTTT.